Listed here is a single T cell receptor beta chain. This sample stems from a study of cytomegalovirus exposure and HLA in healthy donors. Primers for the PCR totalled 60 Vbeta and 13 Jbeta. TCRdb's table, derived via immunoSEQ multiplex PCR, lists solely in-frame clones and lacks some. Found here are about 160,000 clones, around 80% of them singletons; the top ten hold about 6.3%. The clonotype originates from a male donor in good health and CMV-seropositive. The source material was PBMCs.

The CDR3 loop reads CASSFGTGGSNQPQHF. The DNA of the CDR3 is TGTGCCAGCAGCTTCGGGACAGGGGGTAGCAATCAGCCCCAGCATTTT. The chain carries TRBV7-9 and TRBJ1-5, with 11 bases lining up with TRBD1. The CDR3 sequence is 16 residues long. The V segment lost 3 bases and the J segment 0 bases; nucleotides outside the gene matches: 1. Germline CDR1 SEHNR, CDR2 FQNEAQ (reference sequence).